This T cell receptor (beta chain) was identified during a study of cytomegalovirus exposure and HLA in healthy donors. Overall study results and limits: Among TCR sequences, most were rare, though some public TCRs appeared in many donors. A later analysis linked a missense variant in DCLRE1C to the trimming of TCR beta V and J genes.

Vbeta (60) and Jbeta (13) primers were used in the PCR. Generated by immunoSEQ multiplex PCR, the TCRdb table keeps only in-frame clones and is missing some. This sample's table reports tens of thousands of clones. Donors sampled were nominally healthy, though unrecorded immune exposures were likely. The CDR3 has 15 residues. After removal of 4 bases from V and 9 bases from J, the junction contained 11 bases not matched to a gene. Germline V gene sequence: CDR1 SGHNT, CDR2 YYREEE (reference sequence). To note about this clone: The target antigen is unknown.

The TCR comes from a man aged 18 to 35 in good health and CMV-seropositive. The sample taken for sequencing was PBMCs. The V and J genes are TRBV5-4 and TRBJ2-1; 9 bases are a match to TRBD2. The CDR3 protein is CASSRAAGGHREQFF. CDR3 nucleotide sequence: TGTGCCAGCAGCAGGGCGGCGGGGGGGCATCGTGAGCAGTTCTTC.